Below, 28 T cell receptor beta chains from the same sample are listed, as sequenced in a study of cytomegalovirus exposure and HLA in healthy donors. The primer mix had 60 Vbeta and 13 Jbeta primers. Produced via immunoSEQ multiplex PCR; TCRdb's table is partial and in-frame only. This table has 150,000 to 200,000 clones, roughly 77% appearing once. Sequencing was carried out using PBMCs. Receptor source: a woman aged 50 to 60 in good health and CMV-seronegative.

The chain has TRBV11-2 and TRBJ2-3; D is unresolved. The V gene's germline CDR1 is SGHAT and CDR2 FQNNGV. The CDR3 is 13 amino acids. Trimming removed 4 bases from V and 6 bases from J, with 11 bases in between. CDR3 DNA: TGTGCCAGCAGCTGGCCCTTGGTGGATACGCAGTATTTT. Translated: CASSWPLVDTQYF.

V is TRBV12-5 and J is TRBJ1-3; TRBD1 aligns across 7 bases. The V gene end was trimmed by 4 bases and the J gene end by 8 bases; junction bases not matched to a gene: 5. Germline V CDR1 and CDR2: LGHNT, FRNRAP. The CDR3 has 13 residues. CDR3 amino acids: CASGSDRAYTIYF. The CDR3 DNA sequence: TGTGCTAGTGGTTCCGACAGGGCATACACCATATATTTT.

The chain is built from TRBV6-6 and TRBJ1-2; TRBD1 aligns across 7 bases. Trimming at V came to 6 bases and at J to 8 bases, leaving 12 bases not matched to a gene. The CDR3 is 14 residues long. Germline loops: CDR1 MNHNY, CDR2 SVGAGI (reference sequence). As DNA, the CDR3 is TGTGCCAGCAGGTCAGGACAGGCTGGTAGAGGCTACACCTTC. This sequence encodes CASRSGQAGRGYTF.

This sequence joins TRBV28 and TRBJ2-7; 7 bases agree with TRBD2. Trimming removed 5 bases from V and 3 bases from J; junction bases left unmatched: 10. Germline CDR1 MDHEN, CDR2 SYDVKM. The CDR3 is made up of 15 amino acids. The CDR3 here is CASSPSGEGSYEQYF. The CDR3 DNA reads as TGTGCCAGCAGTCCTTCGGGGGAGGGAAGCTACGAGCAGTACTTC.

The genes are TRBV7-2 and TRBJ1-1; no definite D call. This CDR3 has 13 residues. Germline V gene data show CDR1 as SGHTA and CDR2 as FQGNSA. Trimming cost V 5 bases and J 5 bases, with 12 bases left between them. The CDR3 loop is CASSRARMTEAFF. In nucleotides, the CDR3 is TGTGCCAGCAGCAGAGCGAGGATGACTGAAGCTTTCTTT.

The J gene is TRBJ2-7, the V gene TRBV29-1; a possible D gene is TRBD1 (5 bases). Looked up from germline, CDR1 is SQVTM and CDR2 is ANQGSEA. The V end lost 6 bases, the J end lost 2 bases, and 17 bases lay between the germline ends. CDR3 length: 14 amino acids. The CDR3 reads CSVMKPGITYEQYF. CDR3 in DNA: TGCAGCGTCATGAAGCCAGGGATCACCTACGAGCAGTACTTC.

The rearrangement links TRBV5-6 to TRBJ2-3; tentative D call: TRBD2 (5 bases). V lost 2 bases to trimming and J lost 2 bases, with 9 bases between them. Germline V lookup: CDR1 SGHDT, CDR2 YYEEEE. The CDR3 covers 14 residues. The CDR3 loop is CASSFGVATDTQYF. For the CDR3, the DNA is TGTGCCAGCAGCTTCGGGGTGGCCACAGATACGCAGTATTTT.

The CDR3 nucleotides are TGTGCCAGCAGCTTGGCAGGGGTTGGCGAGCAGTACTTC. Protein product: CASSLAGVGEQYF. The V and J genes are TRBV5-4 and TRBJ2-7; tentative D call: TRBD1 (6 bases). The CDR3 length is 13 residues. Looked up from germline, CDR1 is SGHNT and CDR2 is YYREEE (reference sequence). The V end was cut by 0 bases, the J end by 6 bases, with 10 bases between.

V is TRBV19 and J is TRBJ2-7; the D gene is possibly TRBD1 (5 bases). Germline CDR1 LNHDA, CDR2 SQIVND (reference sequence). This CDR3 has 15 residues. The V gene lost 4 bases and the J gene lost 2 bases, with 15 bases spanning the gap. CDR3 in amino acids: CASSRQGGFPYEQYF. In DNA, the CDR3 is TGTGCCAGTAGTAGGCAGGGTGGCTTCCCCTACGAGCAGTACTTC.

The chain carries TRBV4-3 and TRBJ1-5, with D hard to call. The CDR3 runs 17 residues. Between the trimmed V and J ends, which lost 4 bases and 0 bases, there was a span of 16 bases. Germline V gene sequence: CDR1 LGHNA, CDR2 YSLEER. The CDR3 region is CASSLIFGTHSNQPQHF. The CDR3 bases are TGCGCCAGCAGCCTCATTTTTGGTACTCATAGCAATCAGCCCCAGCATTTT.

V usage is TRBV7-9 and J usage is TRBJ1-1; TRBD1 agrees at 8 bases. This CDR3 spans 13 amino acids. The germline V gene has CDR1 SEHNR and CDR2 FQNEAQ (reference sequence). V was clipped by 5 bases and J by 4 bases; unmatched bases: 3. CDR3 nucleotide sequence: TGTGCCAGCAGCCCAGGGGGCGGCACTGAAGCTTTCTTT. This codes for CASSPGGGTEAFF.

This clone was seen once. The chain joins TRBV7-3 to TRBJ2-7, with 10 bases identical to TRBD1. The V gene end was trimmed by 3 bases and the J gene end by 6 bases; junction bases not matched to a gene: 8. From germline, CDR1 is SGHTA and CDR2 FQGTGA. The CDR3 is made up of 15 amino acids. Written as DNA, the CDR3 is TGTGCCAGCAGCTTGACAGGGGGCGGTACCGGCGAGCAGTACTTC. The encoded protein is CASSLTGGGTGEQYF.

V usage is TRBV5-4 and J usage is TRBJ1-2; D is possibly TRBD1 (5 bases). The CDR3 is made up of 14 amino acids. From germline, CDR1 is SGHNT and CDR2 YYREEE (reference sequence). V was pared by 4 bases and J by 3 bases, with 13 bases between. The CDR3 here is CASSPSGGDYGYTF. CDR3 coding DNA: TGTGCCAGCAGCCCGTCTGGGGGGGACTATGGCTACACCTTC.

The chain employs TRBV2 and TRBJ1-5; 11 bases fit TRBD1. In germline, CDR1 is SNHLY, CDR2 FYNNEI. The CDR3 contains 15 residues. The V gene end was trimmed by 6 bases and the J gene end by 2 bases; junction bases not matched to a gene: 3. The CDR3 is CASSGQGAGNQPQHF. CDR3 DNA: TGTGCCAGCAGCGGACAGGGGGCCGGCAATCAGCCCCAGCATTTT.

Comment on this clone: The sample has other DNA sequences that encode this CDR3 too. The rearrangement joins TRBV15 to TRBJ1-4; 8 bases are a match to TRBD1. J lost 8 bases, V lost 1 base, and 6 bases had no gene match. The CDR3 consists of 15 residues. Germline CDR1 reads LNHNV; CDR2 reads YYDKDF (reference sequence). In nucleotides, the CDR3 is TGTGCCACCAGCAGAGGGACAGGGTCAAACGAAAAACTGTTTTTT. This gives the protein CATSRGTGSNEKLFF.

The chain has TRBV20-1 and TRBJ2-7; D unclear. Between the trimmed V and J ends, which lost 3 bases and 2 bases, there was a span of 5 bases. CDR1 and CDR2 from the germline V gene are DFQATT and SNEGSKA (reference sequence). This CDR3 is built from 11 residues. CDR3 protein: CSASPTYEQYF. The CDR3 region has the DNA TGCAGTGCTAGTCCTACCTACGAGCAGTACTTC.

This clone occurred once. This rearrangement joins TRBV6-5 to TRBJ2-1; 10 bases are a match to TRBD2. CDR3 size: 16 residues. In germline, CDR1 is MNHEY, CDR2 SVGAGI. The junction had 5 bases not matched to a gene; V was cut back by 0 bases and J by 6 bases. The chain's CDR3 is CASSYSRLAGLNEQFF. As DNA, the CDR3 is TGTGCCAGCAGTTACTCGAGACTAGCGGGTCTCAATGAGCAGTTCTTC.

This clone was observed once. The rearrangement uses TRBV28 and TRBJ1-1, with TRBD1 identical over 12 bases. Germline CDR1 and CDR2: MDHEN and SYDVKM. V dropped 3 bases and J dropped 4; count of bases not matched to a gene: 9. The CDR3 runs to 17 residues. DNA of the CDR3: TGTGCCAGCAGTTTCTCCGGGACAGGGGGCGCGGGCACTGAAGCTTTCTTT. It yields the protein CASSFSGTGGAGTEAFF.

V usage is TRBV28 and J usage is TRBJ2-1; 7 bases match TRBD2. V trimming: 8 bases; J trimming: 2 bases; junction bases outside the gene matches: 15. Germline assignment: CDR1 MDHEN and CDR2 SYDVKM. The CDR3 spans 17 residues. The CDR3 spells CASGVEGGSNAYNEQFF. For the CDR3, the DNA is TGTGCCAGCGGCGTCGAAGGCGGGAGTAACGCCTACAATGAGCAGTTCTTC.

This chain connects TRBV5-6 to TRBJ1-2; D is undetermined. V lost 0 bases and J lost 8, with 8 bases in between. The length of the CDR3 is 12 residues. Per the germline V gene, CDR1 is SGHDT and CDR2 is YYEEEE. This CDR3 is CASSLVQSGYTF. Written as DNA, the CDR3 is TGTGCCAGCAGCTTGGTCCAGTCCGGCTACACCTTC.

The V and J genes are TRBV9 and TRBJ2-2; 7 positions match TRBD2. The germline V gene has CDR1 SGDLS and CDR2 YYNGEE. After removal of 4 bases from V and 4 bases from J, the junction contained 22 bases not matched to a gene. The CDR3 is 20 residues long. The CDR3 here is CASSTHGGGGIRLSTGELFF. In DNA form, the CDR3 reads TGTGCCAGCAGCACTCATGGCGGGGGAGGAATACGGTTGAGCACCGGGGAGCTGTTTTTT.

The J gene is TRBJ1-1, the V gene TRBV6-5; D ambiguous. Germline CDR1 reads MNHEY; CDR2 reads SVGAGI. V was shortened by 6 bases and J by 5 bases, with 10 bases between the two germline ends. The CDR3 is made up of 12 amino acids. The CDR3 spells CASREGYTEAFF. The CDR3 region has the DNA TGTGCCAGCAGGGAGGGATATACTGAAGCTTTCTTT.

This rearrangement joins TRBV11-1 to TRBJ1-1, with D tentatively TRBD1 (5 bases). CDR1 and CDR2 from the germline V gene are SGHAT and FQDESV (reference sequence). The length of the CDR3 is 14 residues. The V gene lost 5 bases and the J gene lost 3 bases, with 13 bases spanning the gap. CDR3: CASSHQGGDTEAFF. The CDR3 DNA reads as TGTGCCAGCAGCCACCAGGGCGGAGACACTGAAGCTTTCTTT.

V and J are TRBV27 and TRBJ1-2, with no clear D. The germline V and J ends were trimmed by 2 bases and 5 bases, with 9 bases remaining between them. In germline, CDR1 is MNHEY, CDR2 SMNVEV (reference sequence). The CDR3 covers 13 residues. The CDR3 loop is CASSLTPQYGYTF. The CDR3 nucleotides are TGTGCCAGCAGTTTAACCCCTCAGTATGGCTACACCTTC.

This clone was observed a handful of times. The chain has TRBV10-3 and TRBJ1-5; a possible D gene is TRBD1 (6 bases). Germline-derived CDR1 and CDR2 are ENHRY and SYGVKD. Trimming left V 0 bases short and J 7 bases short, with 16 bases between. This CDR3 is 16 amino acids long. CDR3 amino acids: CAISESLQIDRQPQHF. The CDR3 DNA is TGTGCCATCAGTGAGTCCCTTCAGATAGACAGGCAGCCCCAGCATTTT.

The rearrangement uses TRBV7-9 and TRBJ1-6; 7 nucleotides match TRBD1. Germline CDR1 reads SEHNR; CDR2 reads FQNEAQ (reference sequence). V was pared by 4 bases and J by 7 bases, with 13 bases of the junction left unmatched. The CDR3 consists of 17 residues. CDR3 residues: CASSSLPLGQTNSPLHF. The CDR3 region has the DNA TGTGCCAGCAGCTCCCTCCCTTTGGGACAGACGAATTCACCCCTCCACTTT. The entire variable domain, with the rest obtained from reference TRBV7-9 and TRBJ1-6, is as follows: DTGVSQNPRHKITKRGQNVTFRCDPISEHNRLYWYRQTLGQGPEFLTYFQNEAQLEKSRLLSDRFSAERPKGSFSTLEIQRTEQGDSAMYLCASSSLPLGQTNSPLHFGNGTRLTVT.

This clone showed up just once. V gene TRBV6-1 combines with J gene TRBJ1-4; a weak D match, TRBD1 (5 bases). Trimming left V 5 bases short and J 0 bases short, with 10 bases between. Germline V gene lookup returns CDR1 MNHNS and CDR2 SASEGT. This CDR3 is 15 amino acids long. The CDR3 reads CASSFRQTTNEKLFF. CDR3 DNA: TGTGCCAGCAGTTTCCGACAGACAACTAATGAAAAACTGTTTTTT.

This clone was seen a few times. The chain combines TRBV28 with TRBJ2-7; 11 nucleotides agree with TRBD1. Trimming cost V 9 bases and J 6 bases; bases outside gene matches: 7. CDR3 length: 13 amino acids. CDR1 is MDHEN and CDR2 is SYDVKM in the germline V gene. The CDR3 DNA reads TGTGCCAGTGCGGGGACAGGGGGGTTCGAGCAGTACTTC. Translated: CASAGTGGFEQYF.